These 9 T cell receptor beta chains came from one sample sequenced in a study of OX40 agonist ivuxolimab in advanced cancers. TCRdb keeps only in-frame clones here, not all; method: immunoSEQ multiplex PCR. Of 90,000 to 100,000 clones listed, roughly 90% are singletons. The specimen was CD4+ or CD8+ T cells sorted from blood, collected in a trial of the OX40 agonist ivuxolimab. These receptors came from an adult with an advanced solid tumor such as melanoma, head and neck, liver or kidney cancer.

This chain links TRBV9 with TRBJ2-4; 7 bases agree with TRBD1. CDR1 SGDLS and CDR2 YYNGEE come from the germline V gene. V lost 3 bases and J lost 3; bases outside the gene matches: 18. The CDR3 consists of 19 residues. The DNA of the CDR3 is TGTGCCAGCAGCGCAGCGACGGGACAGACGATTTTGGGCAAAAACATTCAGTACTTC. Translating gives CASSAATGQTILGKNIQYF.

The chain is built from TRBV7-9 and TRBJ2-7; 10 nucleotides line up with TRBD1. CDR3 size: 17 residues. In germline, CDR1 is SEHNR, CDR2 FQNEAQ (reference sequence). The V segment lost 4 bases and the J segment 2 bases; nucleotides outside the gene matches: 11. For the CDR3, the DNA is TGTGCCAGCAGCTGGCTCGTTTCCGGGACAGGGGCCTACGAGCAGTACTTC. Translated: CASSWLVSGTGAYEQYF.

The V and J genes are TRBV29-1 and TRBJ1-1, with 10 bases fitting TRBD1. CDR1 and CDR2 (germline): SQVTM, ANQGSEA. Losses at the gene ends were 4 bases for V and 8 bases for J; bases not matched to a gene: 7. This CDR3 spans 13 amino acids. As DNA, the CDR3 is TGCAGCGTTGTGACAGGGGGCGCCGCCGAAGCTTTCTTT. Amino acids: CSVVTGGAAEAFF.

CDR3 DNA sequence: TGTGCCAGCAGCCCCGGACAGGTAACCTCCGGTGAGCAGTACTTC. The encoded protein is CASSPGQVTSGEQYF. The chain recombines TRBV6-5 with TRBJ2-7; TRBD1 matches at 7 bases. The junction had 15 bases not matched to a gene; V was cut back by 6 bases and J by 7 bases. CDR3 size: 15 residues. The germline CDR1 and CDR2 sequences are MNHEY and SVGAGI.

The rearrangement joins TRBV15 to TRBJ1-1, with 8 bases fitting TRBD1. V gave up 3 bases and J gave up 5 bases; unmatched junction bases: 2. Germline CDR1 reads LNHNV; CDR2 reads YYDKDF (reference sequence). The CDR3 has 13 amino acids. The CDR3 nucleotides are TGTGCCACCAGCAGTACAGGGGGTACTGAAGCTTTCTTT. Encoded protein: CATSSTGGTEAFF.

The chain employs TRBV5-1 and TRBJ2-7, with 10 nucleotides matching TRBD1. The V and J ends lost 5 bases and 5 bases, in that order; junction bases with no gene match: 4. The CDR3 loop spans 13 amino acids. Germline CDR1 and CDR2: SGHRS and YFSETQ. CDR3 nucleotides: TGCGCCAGCAGGAACGACAGGGGGCACGAGCAGTACTTC. Its protein is CASRNDRGHEQYF.

The chain combines TRBV6-1 with TRBJ2-5; the D gene could be TRBD1 or TRBD2 (6 bases each). The J call is in doubt because the DNA end fits TRBJ2-7 better. CDR1 and CDR2 (germline): MNHNS, SASEGT. There are 16 residues in the CDR3. CDR3 loop: CASSEKGGPRDYEQYF. CDR3 DNA sequence: TGTGCCAGCAGTGAAAAGGGGGGCCCGAGAGACTACGAGCAGTACTTC.

The chain carries TRBV27 and TRBJ1-3; TRBD1 is a possible D gene (6 bases). The CDR3 is 14 residues long. V lost 2 bases, J lost 5 bases, and 10 bases lay in between. Germline V CDR1 and CDR2: MNHEY, SMNVEV (reference sequence). The CDR3 sequence is CASSLTGQRNTIYF. The CDR3 coding sequence is TGTGCCAGCAGTTTAACTGGACAGCGAAACACCATATATTTT.

This sequence joins TRBV6-1 and TRBJ1-1; D may be TRBD1 (5 bases). The ends were cut back, 6 bases at V and 9 bases at J, with 17 bases in the middle. The CDR3 length is 13 residues. Germline V gene lookup returns CDR1 MNHNS and CDR2 SASEGT. The CDR3 sequence is CASRRVRESQAFF. CDR3 in DNA: TGTGCCAGCAGGAGAGTCAGGGAGAGTCAAGCTTTCTTT.